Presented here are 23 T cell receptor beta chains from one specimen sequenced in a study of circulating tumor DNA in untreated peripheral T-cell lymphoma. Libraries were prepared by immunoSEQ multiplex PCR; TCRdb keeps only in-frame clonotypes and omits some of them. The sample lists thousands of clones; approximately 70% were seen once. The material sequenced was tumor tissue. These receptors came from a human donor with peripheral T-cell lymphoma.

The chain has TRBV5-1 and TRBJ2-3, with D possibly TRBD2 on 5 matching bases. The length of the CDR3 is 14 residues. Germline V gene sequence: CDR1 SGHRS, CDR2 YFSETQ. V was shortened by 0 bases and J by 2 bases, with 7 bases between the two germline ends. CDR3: CASSLAGFTDTQYF. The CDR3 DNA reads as TGCGCCAGCAGCTTGGCGGGATTCACAGATACGCAGTATTTT.

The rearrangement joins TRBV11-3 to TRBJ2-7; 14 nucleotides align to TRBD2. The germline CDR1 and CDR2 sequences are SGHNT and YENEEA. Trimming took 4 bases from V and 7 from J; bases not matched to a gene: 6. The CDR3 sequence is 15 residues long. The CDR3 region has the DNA TGTGCCAGCAGCTCGGGACTAGCGGGAGCCGGGGAGCAGTACTTC. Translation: CASSSGLAGAGEQYF.

CDR3 region: CSVTGTDYEQYF. CDR3 nucleotides: TGCAGCGTGACCGGGACAGACTACGAGCAGTACTTC. This chain uses TRBV29-1 with TRBJ2-7, with 7 bases aligning to TRBD1. Germline V lookup: CDR1 SQVTM, CDR2 ANQGSEA. The trim removed 6 bases at V and 3 bases at J, leaving 5 bases unmatched. The length of the CDR3 is 12 residues.

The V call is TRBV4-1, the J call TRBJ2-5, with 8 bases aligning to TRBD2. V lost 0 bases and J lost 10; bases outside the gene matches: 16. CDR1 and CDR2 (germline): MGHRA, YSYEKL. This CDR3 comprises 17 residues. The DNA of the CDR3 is TGCGCCAGCAGCCAAGATGGGGACGGCGGGCCGGGAGGGGTCCAGTACTTC. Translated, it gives CASSQDGDGGPGGVQYF.

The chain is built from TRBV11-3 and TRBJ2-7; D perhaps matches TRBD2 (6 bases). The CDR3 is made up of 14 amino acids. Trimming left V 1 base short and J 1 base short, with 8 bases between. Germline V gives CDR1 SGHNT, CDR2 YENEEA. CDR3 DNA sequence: TGTGCCAGCAGCTTAGTTGGGAGGTCCTACGAGCAGTACTTC. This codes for CASSLVGRSYEQYF.

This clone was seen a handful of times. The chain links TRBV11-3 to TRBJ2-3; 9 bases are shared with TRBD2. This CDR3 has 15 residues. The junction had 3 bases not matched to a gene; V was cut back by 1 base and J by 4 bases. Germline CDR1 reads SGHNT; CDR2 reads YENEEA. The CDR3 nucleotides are TGTGCCAGCAGCTTAGGGCTAGCGGGACCAGATACGCAGTATTTT. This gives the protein CASSLGLAGPDTQYF.

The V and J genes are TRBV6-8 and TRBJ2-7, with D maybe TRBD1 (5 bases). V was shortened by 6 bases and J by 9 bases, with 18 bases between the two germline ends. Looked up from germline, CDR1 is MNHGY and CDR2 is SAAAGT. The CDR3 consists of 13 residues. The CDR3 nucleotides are TGTGCCAGCAGACAAAATCCTCAGGGTGGGCAGTACTTC. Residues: CASRQNPQGGQYF.

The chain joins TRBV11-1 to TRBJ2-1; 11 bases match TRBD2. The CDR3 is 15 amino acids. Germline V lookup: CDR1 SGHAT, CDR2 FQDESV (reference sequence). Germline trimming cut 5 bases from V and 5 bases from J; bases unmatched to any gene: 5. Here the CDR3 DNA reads TGTGCCAGCAGCCCTAGCGGGAGGCCAAACAATGAGCAGTTCTTC. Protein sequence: CASSPSGRPNNEQFF.

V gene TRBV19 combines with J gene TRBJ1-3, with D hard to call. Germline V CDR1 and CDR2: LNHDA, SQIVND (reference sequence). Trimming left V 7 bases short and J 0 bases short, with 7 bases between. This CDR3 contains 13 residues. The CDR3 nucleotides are TGTGCCAGTACCAGAACCTCTGGAAACACCATATATTTT. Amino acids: CASTRTSGNTIYF. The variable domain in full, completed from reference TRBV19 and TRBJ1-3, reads DGGITQSPKYLFRKEGQNVTLSCEQNLNHDAMYWYRQDPGQGLRLIYYSQIVNDFQKGDIAEGYSVSREKKESFPLTVTSAQKNPTAFYLCASTRTSGNTIYFGEGSWLTVV.

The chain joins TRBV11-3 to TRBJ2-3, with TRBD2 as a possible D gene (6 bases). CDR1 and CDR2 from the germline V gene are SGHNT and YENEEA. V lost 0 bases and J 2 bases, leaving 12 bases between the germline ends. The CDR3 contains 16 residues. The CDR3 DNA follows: TGTGCCAGCAGCTTAGAGGTACTAGCTTACACAGATACGCAGTATTTT. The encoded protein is CASSLEVLAYTDTQYF.

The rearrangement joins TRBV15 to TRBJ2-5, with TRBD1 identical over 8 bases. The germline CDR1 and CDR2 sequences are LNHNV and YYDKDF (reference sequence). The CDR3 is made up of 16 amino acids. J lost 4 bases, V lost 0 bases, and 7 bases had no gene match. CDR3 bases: TGTGCCACCAGCAGAGATTTCGTGACAGGGGTAGAGACCCAGTACTTC. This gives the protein CATSRDFVTGVETQYF.

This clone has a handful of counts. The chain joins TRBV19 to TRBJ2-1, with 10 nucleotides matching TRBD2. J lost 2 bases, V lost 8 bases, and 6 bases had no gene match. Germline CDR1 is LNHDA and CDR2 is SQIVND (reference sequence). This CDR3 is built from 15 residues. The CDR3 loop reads CASGSTSGAYNEQFF. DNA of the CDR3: TGTGCCAGTGGGAGTACTAGCGGGGCCTACAATGAGCAGTTCTTC.

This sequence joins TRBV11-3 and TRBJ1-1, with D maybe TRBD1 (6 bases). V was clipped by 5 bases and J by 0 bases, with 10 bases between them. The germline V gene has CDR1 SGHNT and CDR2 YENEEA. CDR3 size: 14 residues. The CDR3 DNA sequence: TGTGCCAGCAGCCAAGGGGGGATGAACACTGAAGCTTTCTTT. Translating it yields CASSQGGMNTEAFF.

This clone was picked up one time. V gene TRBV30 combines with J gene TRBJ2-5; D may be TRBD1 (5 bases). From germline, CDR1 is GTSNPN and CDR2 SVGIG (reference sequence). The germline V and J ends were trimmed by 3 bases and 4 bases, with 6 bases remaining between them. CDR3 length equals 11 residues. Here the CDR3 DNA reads TGTGCCTGGAGGGGGCCAGAGACCCAGTACTTC. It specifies CAWRGPETQYF.

The CDR3 DNA reads TGTGCCATCAGCGACGGTAAGAACACTGAAGCTTTCTTT. This sequence encodes CAISDGKNTEAFF. J is TRBJ1-1 and V is TRBV6-8; no clear D gene. The CDR3 covers 13 residues. The germline CDR1 and CDR2 sequences are MNHGY and SAAAGT. Trimming shortened V by 10 bases and J by 1 base, and 13 bases separated the two germline ends.

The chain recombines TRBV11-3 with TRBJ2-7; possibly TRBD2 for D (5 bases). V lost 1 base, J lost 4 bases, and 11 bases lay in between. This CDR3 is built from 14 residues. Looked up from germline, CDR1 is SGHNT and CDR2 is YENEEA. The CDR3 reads CASSLVREQYEQYF. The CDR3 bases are TGTGCCAGCAGCTTAGTACGGGAACAATACGAGCAGTACTTC.

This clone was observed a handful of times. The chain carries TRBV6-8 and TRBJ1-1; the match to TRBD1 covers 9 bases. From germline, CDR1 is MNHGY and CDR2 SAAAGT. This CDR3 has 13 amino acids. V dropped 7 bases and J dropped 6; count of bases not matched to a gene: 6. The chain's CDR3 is CASINTGGSEAFF. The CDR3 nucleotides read TGTGCCAGCATTAATACAGGGGGCTCTGAAGCTTTCTTT.

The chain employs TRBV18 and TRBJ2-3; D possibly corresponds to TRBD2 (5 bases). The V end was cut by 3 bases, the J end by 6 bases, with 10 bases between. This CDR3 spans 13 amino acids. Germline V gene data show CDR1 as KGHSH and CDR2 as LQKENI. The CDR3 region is CASSPSREDTQYF. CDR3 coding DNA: TGTGCCAGCTCACCTTCGAGGGAGGATACGCAGTATTTT.

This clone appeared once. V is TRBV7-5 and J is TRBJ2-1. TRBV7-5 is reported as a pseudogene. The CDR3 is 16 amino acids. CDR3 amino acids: CASSPGGRSSYNEQFF. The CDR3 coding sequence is TGTGCCAGCAGCCCCGGCGGACGGAGCTCCTACAATGAGCAGTTCTTC.

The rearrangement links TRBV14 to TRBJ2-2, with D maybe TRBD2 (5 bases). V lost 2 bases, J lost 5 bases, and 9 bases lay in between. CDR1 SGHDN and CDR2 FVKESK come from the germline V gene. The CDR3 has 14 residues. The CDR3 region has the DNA TGTGCCAGCAGCCAACTATTAGCGACCGGGGAGCTGTTTTTT. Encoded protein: CASSQLLATGELFF.

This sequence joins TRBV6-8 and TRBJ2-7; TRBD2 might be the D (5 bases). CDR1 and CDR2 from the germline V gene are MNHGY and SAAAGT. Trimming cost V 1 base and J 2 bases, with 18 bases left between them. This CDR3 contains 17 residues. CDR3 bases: TGTGCCAGCAGTTACTTAGGTGGTGTGAGCGGCGCCTACGAGCAGTACTTC. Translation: CASSYLGGVSGAYEQYF.

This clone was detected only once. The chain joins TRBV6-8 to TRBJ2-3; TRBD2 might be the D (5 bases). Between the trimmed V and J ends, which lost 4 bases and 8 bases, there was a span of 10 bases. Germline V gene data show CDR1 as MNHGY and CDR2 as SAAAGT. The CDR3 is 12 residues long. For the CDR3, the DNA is TGTGCCAGCAGTTCCAGACGGGGTACGCAGTATTTT. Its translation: CASSSRRGTQYF.

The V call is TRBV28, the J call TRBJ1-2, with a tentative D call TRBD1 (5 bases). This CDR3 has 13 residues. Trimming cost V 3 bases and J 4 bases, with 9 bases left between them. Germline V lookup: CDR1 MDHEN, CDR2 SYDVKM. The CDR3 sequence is CASSFYGGYGYTF. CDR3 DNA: TGTGCCAGCAGTTTTTATGGGGGCTATGGCTACACCTTC.